A selection of T cell receptor beta chains follows, all from one sample in a study of CD8+CD57+ T cells in acquired aplastic anemia. TCRdb reprocessed the reads via MiXCR and lists one record per CDR3 protein. The sample contains roughly 420,000 distinct CDR3 sequences, about 70% of which appear only once. Sample: sorted CD4+, CD8+, or CD8+CD57+ T cells (not recorded which) from PBMCs. The source of these receptors is a human donor in good health, serving as a control. The CDR3 runs from the conserved cysteine through the conserved F or W. The order of the fields is J gene, clone size, CDR3 length, D gene, V gene, CDR3 protein, CDR3 DNA. The D gene is left open where the match is weak. Expanded clones get a size class; other rows say once, few or many, or leave the size out.

TRBJ2-7 | NA | 16 | NA | TRBV20-1 | CSVQGNRTEGPYEQYF | TGCAGTGTTCAAGGGAATCGCACTGAAGGTCCCTACGAGCAGTACTTC
TRBJ1-6 | many | 15 | NA | TRBV6-6 | CASSYDGGAGSPLHF | TGTGCCAGCAGTTACGATGGGGGCGCGGGGTCACCCCTCCACTTT
TRBJ1-5 | NA | 14 | NA | TRBV7-8 | CASSLDGAQPQHFF | NA
TRBJ1-1 | NA | 14 | NA | TRBV11-2 | CASSHTTANTEAFF | TGTGCCAGCAGCCACACGACAGCGAACACTGAAGCTTTCTTT
TRBJ2-7 | NA | 14 | NA | TRBV7-2 | CASSACGEVYEQYF | TGTGCCAGCAGCGCGTGCGGAGAAGTCTACGAGCAGTACTTC
TRBJ2-7 | NA | 15 | NA | TRBV5-8 | CASSLTGKPFYEQYF | TGCGCCAGCAGCCTGACCGGCAAGCCGTTCTACGAGCAGTACTTC
TRBJ1-5 | NA | 14 | NA | TRBV7-2 | CAISLGTNDQPQHF | TGTGCCATCAGCTTAGGAACTAATGATCAGCCCCAGCATTTT
TRBJ2-1 | NA | 16 | TRBD1 | TRBV9 | CASRGGGQGAVNEQFF | TGTGCCAGCAGGGGAGGGGGACAGGGGGCGGTAAATGAGCAGTTCTTC
TRBJ2-1 | NA | 15 | TRBD2 | TRBV11-3 | CASSSRAGATYEQFF | TGTGCCAGCAGCTCTCGGGCGGGAGCAACTTATGAGCAGTTCTTC
TRBJ1-5 | NA | 15 | NA | TRBV5-1 | CASSFGGENSQPQHF | TGCGCCAGCAGCTTCGGCGGGGAGAATTCTCAGCCCCAGCATTTT
TRBJ2-5 | NA | 15 | TRBD1 | TRBV2 | CASSLTTGPGEPQHF | TGTGCCAGCAGCTTGACGACAGGGCCTGGCGAGCCCCAGCACTTC
TRBJ1-6 | NA | 18 | NA | TRBV10-3 | CAISDTLDGSQKHSPLHF | TGTGCCATCAGTGATACCCTGGACGGTAGCCAAAAACATTCACCCCTCCACTTT
TRBJ1-1 | many | 13 | NA | TRBV4-3 | CASSQDRGREAFF | TGCGCCAGCAGCCAAGACCGGGGCCGAGAAGCTTTCTTT
TRBJ1-4 | NA | 13 | NA | TRBV7-3 | CASSPAPWRALFF | TGTGCCAGCAGCCCCGCCCCATGGAGGGCACTGTTTTTT
TRBJ2-5 | once | 15 | NA | TRBV7-3 | CASILPRTLEVTLYF | TGTGCCAGCATCCTACCGCGAACACTGGAGGTGACTCTGTACTTC
TRBJ1-2 | NA | 14 | NA | TRBV12-3/TRBV12-4 | CASSCKNNNYGYTF | TGTGCCAGCAGTTGTAAAAACAATAACTATGGCTACACCTTC
TRBJ2-1 | many | 16 | TRBD2 | TRBV2 | CASSELLAGGQNEQFF | TGTGCCAGCAGTGAACTGCTAGCGGGGGGGCAGAATGAGCAGTTCTTC
TRBJ1-2 | NA | 13 | NA | TRBV9 | CASTNRGVRGYTF | TGTGCCAGCACCAACCGGGGGGTTAGGGGCTACACCTTC
TRBJ2-2 | NA | 14 | NA | TRBV9 | CASSVGPGSLHLFF | TGTGCCAGCAGCGTAGGTCCGGGGTCCCTACACCTGTTTTTT
TRBJ2-3 | NA | 14 | NA | TRBV2 | CASRDTTVVTEAFF | TGTGCCAGCAGGGACACCACAGTTGTCACTGAAGCGTTCTTT
TRBJ2-7 | NA | 14 | NA | TRBV12-3/TRBV12-4 | CASSGIADSYEQYF | TGTGCCAGCAGTGGGATAGCGGACTCCTACGAGCAGTACTTC
TRBJ1-1 | many | 15 | NA | TRBV5-5 | CASSINRDMNTEAFF | TGTGCCAGCAGCATAAACAGAGACATGAACACTGAAGCTTTCTTT
TRBJ1-1 | NA | 12 | NA | TRBV20-1 | CSARLMDTGALF | TGCAGTGCTAGGTTGATGGACACTGGAGCTCTCTTT
TRBJ2-7 | NA | 15 | NA | TRBV7-6 | CASSSPPRGTYEQYF | TGTGCCAGCAGCTCCCCCCCCCGGGGAACCTACGAGCAATACTTC
TRBJ2-1 | NA | 14 | NA | TRBV19 | CASSILPGRNEQFF | TGTGCCAGTAGTATTCTTCCGGGTCGCAATGAGCAGTTCTTC
TRBJ2-2 | NA | 16 | TRBD2 | TRBV30 | CAWRPLAGQRTGELFF | TGTGCCTGGCGTCCACTAGCGGGTCAACGCACCGGGGAGCTGTTTTTT
TRBJ1-2 | NA | 13 | NA | TRBV7-2 | CASTSVAGYGYTF | TGTGCCAGCACGTCCGTGGCGGGGTATGGCTACACCTTC
TRBJ2-2 | once | 13 | TRBD2 | TRBV10-1 | CASTAGDTGELFF | TGCGCCAGCACGGCGGGGGACACCGGGGAGCTGTTTTTT
TRBJ1-2 | NA | 11 | NA | TRBV6-1 | CASRYSGENTF | TGTGCCAGCAGATACTCGGGGGAAAACACCTTC
TRBJ2-3 | many | 13 | NA | TRBV5-8 | CASSLESTDTQYF | TGTGCCAGCAGCTTGGAGTCCACAGATACGCAGTATTTT
TRBJ2-7 | NA | 14 | NA | TRBV10-3 | CTISDKATLYEQYF | TGTACCATCAGTGACAAGGCAACCCTCTACGAGCAGTACTTC
TRBJ2-7 | many | 15 | TRBD2 | TRBV11-1 | CASSRSGLGQREQYF | TGTGCCAGCAGCCGGAGCGGACTAGGCCAGCGCGAGCAGTACTTC
TRBJ1-1 | NA | 11 | TRBD1 | TRBV5-1 | CASSSTGGAFF | TGCGCCAGCAGCTCAACAGGGGGAGCTTTCTTT
TRBJ2-2 | NA | 16 | TRBD2 | TRBV12-3/TRBV12-4 | CASSFGGDVEDGELFF | TGTGCCAGCAGTTTCGGGGGGGACGTAGAGGACGGGGAGCTGTTTTTT
TRBJ2-1 | NA | 15 | TRBD1 | TRBV19 | CASSTSGTAHNEQFF | TGTGCCAGTAGTACATCCGGGACAGCTCACAATGAGCAGTTCTTC
TRBJ1-6 | many | 13 | NA | TRBV20-1 | CSARDRVGSPLHF | TGCAGTGCTAGAGACAGGGTTGGATCACCCCTCCACTTT
TRBJ1-1 | NA | 15 | TRBD1 | TRBV4-3 | CDNGDRDRMNTEAFF | TGCGACAACGGGGACAGGGACCGGATGAACACTGAAGCTTTCTTT
TRBJ1-6 | NA | 14 | NA | TRBV5-6 | CASSLDSCNSPLHF | TGTGCCAGCAGCTTGGACAGCTGTAATTCACCCCTCCACTTT
TRBJ1-2 | NA | 15 | NA | TRBV11-2 | CASSADSCKNYGYTF | TGTGCCAGCAGCGCGGACAGCTGCAAGAACTATGGCTACACCTTC
TRBJ2-1 | once | 15 | NA | TRBV3-1 | CASSPPTSSYNEQFF | TGTGCCAGCAGCCCCCCAACTAGCTCCTACAATGAGCAGTTCTTC
TRBJ2-7 | NA | 14 | TRBD2 | TRBV7-2 | CASSAGDGTYEQYF | TGTGCCAGCAGCGCGGGAGACGGGACCTACGAGCAGTACTTC
TRBJ1-1 | NA | 14 | TRBD1 | TRBV10-3 | CAISEGTGGTEAFF | TGTGCCATCAGTGAGGGGACAGGGGGAACTGAAGCTTTCTTT
TRBJ1-2 | NA | 15 | NA | TRBV19 | CASSIPGLGDYGYTF | TGTGCCAGTAGTATACCTGGACTGGGGGACTACGGCTACACCTTC
TRBJ1-1 | NA | 15 | NA | TRBV5-1 | CASSPTSGGGTEAFF | TGCGCCAGCAGCCCCACTAGCGGGGGGGGCACTGAAGCTTTCTTT
TRBJ1-1 | NA | 13 | TRBD1 | TRBV6-1 | CASSRDRNTEASF | TGTGCCAGCAGCCGGGACAGGAACACTGAAGCTTCCTTT
TRBJ1-6 | NA | 14 | NA | TRBV10-3 | CAGSLGGVRSPLHF | TGTGCCGGCAGTTTGGGGGGGGTTCGATCACCCCTCCACTTT
TRBJ2-3 | many | 18 | TRBD2 | TRBV6-1 | CASSDRLAGAASTDTQYF | TGTGCCAGCAGTGATCGACTAGCGGGGGCCGCTAGCACAGATACGCAGTATTTT
TRBJ1-6 | many | 14 | NA | TRBV5-6 | CASSLYQNNSPLHF | TGTGCCAGCAGCTTATATCAGAATAATTCACCCCTCCACTTT
TRBJ1-2 | NA | 15 | NA | TRBV5-1 | CASSLDTGGRGGYTF | TGCGCCAGCAGCTTGGACACGGGAGGACGGGGCGGCTACACCTTC
TRBJ2-1 | NA | 15 | TRBD2 | TRBV10-2 | CASRDGTSDGDEQFF | TGCGCCAGCAGGGACGGGACTAGCGACGGAGATGAGCAGTTCTTC
TRBJ2-5 | NA | 17 | NA | TRBV7-3 | CASSIDRRVVTNYTQYF | TGTGCCAGCAGCATTGACAGGAGGGTGGTGACTAACTATACCCAGTACTTC
TRBJ1-2 | NA | 13 | NA | TRBV5-1 | CASSTQGDYGYTF | TGCGCCAGCAGCACGCAGGGAGACTATGGCTACACCTTC
TRBJ1-1 | NA | 16 | TRBD1 | TRBV7-2 | CASSHKRQGTNTEAFF | TGTGCCAGCAGCCACAAACGACAGGGTACGAACACTGAGGCTTTCTTT
TRBJ2-5 | many | 15 | NA | TRBV20-1 | CSAGKRAGLEETQYF | TGCAGTGCTGGGAAACGTGCGGGGCTCGAGGAGACCCAGTACTTC